A selection of T cell receptor beta chains follows, all from one sample in a study of T-cell memory formation after mild COVID-19. TCRdb re-called the 5' RACE reads through MiXCR, storing one row per CDR3 protein. The sample contains about 190,000 distinct CDR3 sequences, approximately 10% of which appear only once. Sequenced sample: PBMCs or a T cell subset sorted from them (not recorded which). All receptors derive from a man aged 18 to 30 who had mild COVID-19 (a few samples of this study predate the infection). Cell type and time point are not known. CDR3s include the opening cysteine and the closing phenylalanine or tryptophan. A D gene is named only where the DNA matches it firmly. Clone size is stated in some rows and not others, as once, few, many or a class when expanded.

d_call j_call clone_size v_call cdr3_aa cdr3_nt
NA TRBJ2-3 NA TRBV7-6 CASSHPLQVKSTDTQYF TGTGCCAGCAGCCACCCCCTGCAGGTTAAGTCGACAGATACGCAGTATTTT
NA TRBJ1-1 few TRBV27 CASSLQPGTEAFF TGTGCCAGCAGTTTACAACCGGGGACTGAAGCTTTCTTT
NA TRBJ1-5 NA TRBV12-3/TRBV12-4 CASSWEESNQPQHF TGTGCCAGCAGCTGGGAGGAGAGCAATCAGCCCCAGCATTTT
TRBD2 TRBJ2-3 NA TRBV5-1 CASSLIPGGRIEDTQYF TGCGCCAGCAGCTTGATCCCGGGGGGGCGGATTGAAGATACGCAGTATTTT
NA TRBJ2-5 NA TRBV20-1 CSATPVGSWIGETQYF TGCAGTGCGACGCCGGTGGGGTCCTGGATAGGGGAGACCCAGTACTTC
NA TRBJ2-3 NA TRBV7-3 CASSTETSGAQYF TGTGCCAGCAGCACAGAGACCTCTGGGGCGCAGTATTTT
TRBD1 TRBJ2-3 NA TRBV5-1 CASSWGQGDDTQYF TGCGCCAGCAGCTGGGGACAGGGGGATGATACGCAGTATTTT
NA TRBJ1-2 NA TRBV6-6 CASSYSYAGSYGYTF TGTGCCAGCAGTTACTCTTACGCAGGGAGCTATGGCTACACCTTC
TRBD1 TRBJ2-1 few TRBV5-1 CASSRGQGNEQFF TGCGCCAGCAGCAGGGGACAGGGAAATGAGCAGTTCTTC
TRBD2 TRBJ2-1 few TRBV5-1 CASSNSAGGISYNEQFF TGCGCCAGCAGCAACTCAGCGGGGGGTATCTCCTACAATGAGCAGTTCTTC
NA TRBJ2-1 many TRBV29-1 CSTGPEQFF TGCAGCACTGGGCCCGAGCAGTTCTTC
NA TRBJ1-2 few TRBV9 CASSRGGGFRGYTF TGTGCCAGCAGCCGAGGGGGAGGGTTCCGGGGCTACACCTTC
NA TRBJ2-6 few TRBV7-2 CASRQKRGSGANVLTF TGTGCCAGCCGCCAAAAAAGGGGAAGTGGGGCCAACGTCCTGACTTTC
NA TRBJ2-5 NA TRBV7-2 CASSLAPQRRETQYF TGTGCCAGCAGCTTAGCTCCCCAGAGGAGGGAGACCCAGTACTTC
NA TRBJ2-5 NA TRBV4-3 CASSQGRYETQYF TGCGCCAGCAGCCAAGGGCGGTACGAGACCCAGTACTTC
TRBD2 TRBJ2-1 few TRBV7-3 CASSLLAGKHNEQFF TGTGCCAGCAGCTTACTAGCGGGAAAACACAATGAGCAGTTCTTC
TRBD1 TRBJ1-5 NA TRBV7-8 CASSLGTGGVDQPQHF TGTGCCAGCAGCCTAGGGACAGGGGGCGTCGATCAGCCCCAGCATTTT
NA TRBJ2-3 few TRBV7-9 CASSLEGVADTQYF TGTGCCAGCAGCTTAGAGGGGGTTGCAGATACGCAGTATTTT
NA TRBJ2-3 few TRBV18 CASSSTSSDTQYF TGTGCCAGCTCGTCTACATCCTCAGATACGCAGTATTTT